The 28 T cell receptor beta chains below come from one sample, sequenced in a study of CD8 T cells in Susac syndrome. With random hexamers, reverse transcription was performed on about 0.5 to 1 ug of RNA. TCRdb reprocessed the immunoSEQ multiplex PCR reads via MiXCR and lists one record per CDR3 protein. The sample lists roughly 120,000 distinct CDR3 sequences, 85% to 95% occurring once. The sequenced sample was CD4+ T cells from PBMCs. The receptors stem from a human donor in good health.

V and J are TRBV20-1 and TRBJ2-1, with a weak D call TRBD2 (5 bases). Germline V gives CDR1 DFQATT, CDR2 SNEGSKA (reference sequence). V was shortened by 6 bases and J by 8 bases, with 20 bases between the two germline ends. CDR3 size: 14 residues. The CDR3 spells CSAREPRVGDEQFF. The CDR3 DNA follows: TGCAGTGCAAGGGAGCCTAGAGTCGGGGATGAGCAGTTCTTC.

This chain connects TRBV20-1 to TRBJ2-7, with TRBD2 matching over 7 bases. There are 14 residues in the CDR3. CDR1 is DFQATT, CDR2 SNEGSKA, per germline (reference sequence). Trimming cost V 3 bases and J 2 bases; bases outside gene matches: 7. The CDR3 is CSARLAARPYEQYF. In nucleotides, the CDR3 is TGCAGTGCTAGGCTAGCGGCGAGGCCCTACGAGCAGTACTTC.

In this sample, this clonotype turned up a few times. This chain joins TRBV24-1 and TRBJ2-7, with 7 positions matching TRBD1. V shed 5 bases and J 3 bases; nucleotides not matched to a gene: 3. CDR3 length equals 13 residues. Germline values: CDR1 KGHDR, CDR2 SFDVKD. The CDR3 loop is CATSAGGYYEQYF. DNA of the CDR3: TGTGCCACCAGTGCAGGGGGATACTACGAGCAGTACTTC.

The V gene is TRBV6-5, the J gene TRBJ1-2, with 8 bases lining up with TRBD1. Germline V gene data show CDR1 as MNHEY and CDR2 as SVGAGI. With 6 bases clipped from V and 7 bases from J, the junction kept 10 bases outside the gene matches. The CDR3 contains 14 residues. The CDR3 sequence is CASSLGWTGSGYTF. DNA for the CDR3: TGTGCCAGCAGCCTCGGGTGGACAGGGAGTGGCTACACCTTC.

The J gene is TRBJ1-2, the V gene TRBV30; D unclear. CDR3 length equals 12 residues. Germline CDR1 GTSNPN, CDR2 SVGIG (reference sequence). V was clipped by 1 base and J by 1 base, with 4 bases between them. CDR3 DNA: TGTGCCTGGAGTGCTCTTAACTATGGCTACACCTTC. Protein: CAWSALNYGYTF.

In this sample, this clonotype turned up once. V is TRBV10-3 and J is TRBJ1-2; unclear D gene. Per germline, CDR1 ENHRY and CDR2 SYGVKD. Deletions cut 5 bases from V and 6 bases from J, with 13 bases between. The CDR3 totals 13 residues. DNA of the CDR3: TGTGCCATCAGTAGGCAGGAGGAGGATGGCTACACCTTC. It specifies CAISRQEEDGYTF.

As DNA, the CDR3 is TGCAGCGTTCATCAGGCCCAAGAGACCCAGTACTTC. Amino acids: CSVHQAQETQYF. V usage is TRBV29-1 and J usage is TRBJ2-5; D remains unclear. Germline CDR1 reads SQVTM; CDR2 reads ANQGSEA. V was shortened by 5 bases and J by 1 base, with 8 bases between the two germline ends. The CDR3 has 12 amino acids.

V is TRBV7-2 and J is TRBJ1-1, with D tentatively TRBD1 (5 bases). Between the trimmed V and J ends, which lost 5 bases and 5 bases, there was a span of 9 bases. This CDR3 has 12 residues. Germline V gives CDR1 SGHTA, CDR2 FQGNSA. CDR3 coding DNA: TGTGCCAGCAGCGCCAGGGATACTGAAGCTTTCTTT. It encodes CASSARDTEAFF.

This clonotype was seen a few times. The V call is TRBV3-1, the J call TRBJ2-7; the D is unclear. V gave up 4 bases and J gave up 7 bases, with 20 bases separating them. The CDR3 runs to 15 residues. The germline V gene has CDR1 LGHDT and CDR2 YNNKEL (reference sequence). The CDR3 here is CASSPPSDASWEQYF. As DNA, the CDR3 is TGTGCCAGCAGCCCTCCCTCGGACGCCTCTTGGGAGCAGTACTTC.

The chain is built from TRBV7-2 and TRBJ2-5; D is ambiguous. The CDR3 runs 13 residues. Germline values: CDR1 SGHTA, CDR2 FQGNSA. Trimming removed 4 bases at V and 3 bases at J, with 9 bases between. CDR3 nucleotides: TGTGCCAGCAGCTCGCCCTTAAAAGAGACCCAGTACTTC. It encodes CASSSPLKETQYF.

The chain recombines TRBV7-2 with TRBJ2-7, with D uncertain. Trimming took 2 bases from V and 4 from J, leaving 18 bases between them. The CDR3 runs to 16 residues. Germline assignment: CDR1 SGHTA and CDR2 FQGNSA. The CDR3 loop reads CASSLSIGRVWYEQYF. As DNA, the CDR3 is TGTGCCAGCAGCTTATCTATAGGACGGGTCTGGTACGAGCAGTACTTC.

The chain joins TRBV6-2 or TRBV6-3 to TRBJ1-4; 8 positions agree with TRBD1. The junction had 6 bases not matched to a gene; V was cut back by 5 bases and J by 10 bases. Germline CDR1 reads MNHEY; CDR2 reads SVGEGT. CDR3 length: 13 amino acids. The chain's CDR3 is CASSQPGGGKLFF. CDR3 nucleotides: TGTGCCAGCAGTCAACCAGGGGGCGGAAAACTGTTTTTT.

This rearrangement joins TRBV3-1 to TRBJ1-5; the D gene is possibly TRBD1 (5 bases). Germline V gene sequence: CDR1 LGHDT, CDR2 YNNKEL (reference sequence). The CDR3 length is 17 residues. V lost 3 bases and J 2 bases, leaving 17 bases between the germline ends. CDR3 protein: CASSQTFGGNGNQPQHF. The CDR3 DNA reads TGTGCCAGCAGCCAGACCTTTGGGGGAAACGGCAATCAGCCCCAGCATTTT.

This clonotype came up once. V gene TRBV29-1 combines with J gene TRBJ2-1; 7 nucleotides match TRBD1. Trimming cost V 8 bases and J 1 base; bases outside gene matches: 5. This CDR3 spans 13 amino acids. Germline CDR1 SQVTM, CDR2 ANQGSEA. CDR3 coding DNA: TGCAGCTATCAGGGGGATTCCTACAATGAGCAGTTCTTC. This sequence encodes CSYQGDSYNEQFF.

The chain has TRBV4-2 and TRBJ1-3; 7 positions agree with TRBD1. The germline gives CDR1 LGHNA, CDR2 YNFKEQ. This CDR3 comprises 18 residues. V shed 1 base, J shed 6 bases, and the junction held 15 bases outside the gene matches. For the CDR3, the DNA is TGTGCCAGCAGCCAAGCCCATTACAGGGGAGGTCCTGAAAACACCATATATTTT. Its translation: CASSQAHYRGGPENTIYF.

V and J are TRBV20-1 and TRBJ2-3, with D tentatively TRBD2 (6 bases). The CDR3 contains 11 residues. Trimming stripped 7 bases from V and 5 bases from J, with 10 bases between. CDR1 and CDR2 (germline): DFQATT, SNEGSKA (reference sequence). This CDR3 is CSEAGRDTQYF. The DNA for the CDR3 is TGCAGTGAGGCGGGACGAGATACGCAGTATTTT.

The chain recombines TRBV2 with TRBJ2-3; D not resolved. This CDR3 has 14 amino acids. Trimming took 4 bases from V and 2 from J, leaving 10 bases between them. Looked up from germline, CDR1 is SNHLY and CDR2 is FYNNEI. The CDR3 region is CASSVSRYTDTQYF. The CDR3 DNA sequence: TGTGCCAGCAGTGTTTCGCGGTACACAGATACGCAGTATTTT.

The chain uses TRBV29-1 and TRBJ2-3; unclear D gene. V lost 4 bases and J 10 bases, leaving 6 bases between the germline ends. The V gene's germline CDR1 is SQVTM and CDR2 ANQGSEA. The CDR3 is made up of 9 amino acids. The chain's CDR3 is CSVGGPQYF. The CDR3 nucleotides read TGCAGCGTTGGAGGTCCGCAGTATTTT.

As for this clonotype: At one end the junction does not follow the germline gene, possibly because of a read error. The chain is built from TRBV4-3 and TRBJ2-7; D is undetermined. The CDR3 totals 15 residues. Germline V gives CDR1 LGHNA, CDR2 YSLEER. CDR3 nucleotides: TGCGCCAGCAGTCAAGAATGGATAGTCCCCTACGAGCAGTACTTC. This translates into CASSQEWIVPYEQYF.

This chain links TRBV12-3 or TRBV12-4 with TRBJ1-5; D unresolved. The CDR3 contains 15 residues. The V gene lost 3 bases and the J gene lost 4 bases, with 13 bases spanning the gap. Here the CDR3 reads CASSLTALGNQPQHF. As DNA, the CDR3 is TGTGCCAGCAGTTTGACGGCCCTAGGTAATCAGCCCCAGCATTTT.

The chain employs TRBV24-1 and TRBJ2-1, with 10 bases identical to TRBD2. CDR1 and CDR2 from the germline V gene are KGHDR and SFDVKD. The V segment lost 4 bases and the J segment 4 bases; nucleotides outside the gene matches: 9. The CDR3 sequence is 17 residues long. The CDR3 loop reads CATSDPGTSVSYNEQFF. The CDR3 coding sequence is TGTGCCACCAGTGACCCTGGGACTAGCGTTAGTTACAATGAGCAGTTCTTC.

The chain couples TRBV27 to TRBJ1-1; a weak D match, TRBD1 (6 bases). Germline CDR1 reads MNHEY; CDR2 reads SMNVEV (reference sequence). V shed 3 bases and J shed 1 base, with 15 bases lying between them. The CDR3 loop spans 16 amino acids. DNA of the CDR3: TGTGCCAGCAGTTTCTCTAATTGGGGACAGAACACTGAAGCTTTCTTT. This encodes CASSFSNWGQNTEAFF.

The J gene is TRBJ2-2, the V gene TRBV6-2 or TRBV6-3, with D maybe TRBD1 (5 bases). Looked up from germline, CDR1 is MNHEY and CDR2 is SVGEGT. Deletions cut 6 bases from V and 1 base from J, with 9 bases between. The CDR3 spans 14 residues. This CDR3 reads CASRVGQNTGELFF. In nucleotides, the CDR3 is TGTGCCAGCAGAGTAGGACAGAACACCGGGGAGCTGTTTTTT.

The chain uses TRBV28 and TRBJ1-5, with D perhaps matching TRBD1 (5 bases). V shed 5 bases and J shed 7 bases, with 12 bases lying between them. The CDR3 covers 13 residues. Germline V CDR1 and CDR2: MDHEN, SYDVKM. The CDR3 reads CASSLRGEQPQHF. DNA for the CDR3: TGTGCCAGCAGTCTTCGGGGGGAACAGCCCCAGCATTTT.

J is TRBJ2-5 and V is TRBV2, with unresolved D. Trimming took off 4 bases at V and 4 bases at J, with 13 bases between the two ends. Germline CDR1 SNHLY, CDR2 FYNNEI. CDR3 length: 14 amino acids. CDR3 loop: CASSADKATETQYF. The DNA of the CDR3 is TGTGCCAGCAGTGCCGACAAAGCTACAGAGACCCAGTACTTC.

The V and J genes are TRBV2 and TRBJ1-5, with no clear D. The germline V and J ends were trimmed by 6 bases and 0 bases, with 9 bases remaining between them. Per germline, CDR1 SNHLY and CDR2 FYNNEI. This CDR3 is built from 14 residues. The CDR3 loop is CASRVTDSNQPQHF. The DNA for the CDR3 is TGTGCCAGCAGGGTGACGGATAGCAATCAGCCCCAGCATTTT.

The chain employs TRBV28 and TRBJ2-1; no clear D gene. The germline V and J ends were trimmed by 3 bases and 6 bases, with 6 bases remaining between them. The CDR3 has 12 amino acids. The germline gives CDR1 MDHEN, CDR2 SYDVKM. CDR3 region: CASSFRFNEQFF. CDR3 coding DNA: TGTGCCAGCAGTTTTCGGTTCAATGAGCAGTTCTTC. Supplemented by reference TRBV28 and TRBJ2-1, the full variable domain reads DVKVTQSSRYLVKRTGEKVFLECVQDMDHENMFWYRQDPGLGLRLIYFSYDVKMKEKGDIPEGYSVSREKKERFSLILESASTNQTSMYLCASSFRFNEQFFGPGTRLTVL.

V is TRBV18 and J is TRBJ2-2; no firm D call. Germline loops: CDR1 KGHSH, CDR2 LQKENI. The germline V and J ends were trimmed by 10 bases and 6 bases, with 15 bases remaining between them. This CDR3 is 13 amino acids long. The DNA for the CDR3 is TGTGCCATCGATACTGGTAAAGCCGGGGAGCTGTTTTTT. Residues: CAIDTGKAGELFF. Using reference TRBV18 and TRBJ2-2 for the parts outside the CDR3, the full variable domain is NAGVMQNPRHLVRRRGQEARLRCSPMKGHSHVYWYRQLPEEGLKFMVYLQKENIIDESGMPKERFSAEFPKEGPSILRIQQVVRGDSAAYFCAIDTGKAGELFFGEGSRLTVL.